This TCR beta chain was sequenced in a study of blood T cell repertoires in COVID-19. Study in general: The samples span acute and convalescent COVID-19 from the United States, Italy and Spain. Sources were T cells, B-cell-depleted T cells, or PBMCs; the material itself was cDNA or gDNA.

As handled by the study authors: The authors estimated nucleated cell counts from reference gene primer amplification. Assay used: immunoSEQ multiplex PCR; TCRdb lists only in-frame clones, some missing. The DNA was the basis for D and trimming; V, J and clone size are from that table. The sample shows hundreds of thousands of clones, around 90% of them seen only once. The clonotype originates from a man aged 18 to 29 with active or convalescent COVID-19. Material for sequencing was peripheral blood.

CDR3 protein: CASSPKGQGQTGELFF. The CDR3 nucleotides are TGTGCCAGCAGCCCAAAGGGACAGGGCCAAACCGGGGAGCTGTTTTTT. This chain joins TRBV12-1 and TRBJ2-2; no DNA check was done on the table's D call, TRBD1. TRBV12-1 is deemed a pseudogene. The CDR3 is 16 amino acids.